This T cell receptor (beta chain) was retrieved from a study of CD8 T cells in ankylosing spondylitis. Overall study results and limits: Reactive arthritis synovial fluid and blood were previously reported to contain some motif variants.

The sample holds many counts of this clonotype. Its antigen remains unidentified. Researchers built TCR beta libraries using quantitative 5'-RACE with molecular barcodes. A single record per CDR3 protein comes from TCRdb applying MiXCR to the 5' RACE reads. The sample has 200,000 to 300,000 distinct CDR3 sequences, 20% to 30% seen once. Germline trimming cut 7 bases from V and 6 bases from J; bases unmatched to any gene: 12. CDR1 is MNHNS and CDR2 is SASEGT in the germline V gene. The length of the CDR3 is 15 residues. This TCR came from a male donor with ankylosing spondylitis or in good health (not recorded which). Source material: blood, either unsorted or a sorted T cell fraction (not recorded which). V and J are TRBV6-1 and TRBJ2-7; TRBD1 agrees at 10 bases. CDR3 bases: TGTGCCAGCACCTCTAGACCGGGACAGGGGACCGAGCAGTACTTC. Its protein is CASTSRPGQGTEQYF.